This T cell receptor (beta chain) derives from a study of graft-versus-host responses after intestinal transplantation. As for the study in general: All recipients were transplanted with multivisceral, liver-intestinal, or isolated intestinal grafts. Anti-thymocyte globulin served as induction for all recipients, who then took tacrolimus and steroids for 3 to 4 years.

Graft tissue was processed to release intraepithelial and lamina propria lymphocytes. Study-wide results and caveats: Some GvH clones appeared in ileal mucosa or blood before recipient bone marrow.

In regard to this clone: What it binds is not known.

Libraries were prepared by immunoSEQ multiplex PCR; TCRdb keeps only in-frame clonotypes and omits some of them. The sample lists 2,000 to 2,500 clones, roughly 75% occurring once. This TCR came from a human patient who received an intestinal transplant, so some T cells may come from the graft donor. The sequences come from ileum tissue, collected 18 days after transplant.

CDR3 DNA sequence: TGCGCCAGCAGCTTGTTAACAGGGGGCCCGAACACTGAAGCTTTCTTT. Translation gives CASSLLTGGPNTEAFF. V usage is TRBV5-1 and J usage is TRBJ1-1, with 9 bases that match TRBD1. This CDR3 region has 16 residues. The germline V gene has CDR1 SGHRS and CDR2 YFSETQ. The junction had 5 bases not matched to a gene; V was cut back by 1 base and J by 1 base.